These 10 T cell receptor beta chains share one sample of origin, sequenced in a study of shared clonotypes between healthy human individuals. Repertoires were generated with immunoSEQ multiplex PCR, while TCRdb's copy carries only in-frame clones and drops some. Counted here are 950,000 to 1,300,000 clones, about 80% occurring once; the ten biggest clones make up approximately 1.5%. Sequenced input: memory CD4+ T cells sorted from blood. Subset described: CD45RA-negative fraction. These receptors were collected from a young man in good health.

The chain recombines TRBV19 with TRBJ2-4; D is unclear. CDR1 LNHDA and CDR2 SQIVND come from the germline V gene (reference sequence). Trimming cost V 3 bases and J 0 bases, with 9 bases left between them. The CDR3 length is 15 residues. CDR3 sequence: CASSISSLAKNIQYF. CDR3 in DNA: TGTGCCAGTAGTATCTCCAGTCTAGCCAAAAACATTCAGTACTTC.

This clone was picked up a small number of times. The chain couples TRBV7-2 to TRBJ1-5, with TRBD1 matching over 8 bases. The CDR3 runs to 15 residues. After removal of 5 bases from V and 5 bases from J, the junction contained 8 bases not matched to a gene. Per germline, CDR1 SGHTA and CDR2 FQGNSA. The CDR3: CASSLLATGDQPQHF. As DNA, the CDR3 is TGTGCCAGCAGCCTGTTGGCGACAGGGGATCAGCCCCAGCATTTT.

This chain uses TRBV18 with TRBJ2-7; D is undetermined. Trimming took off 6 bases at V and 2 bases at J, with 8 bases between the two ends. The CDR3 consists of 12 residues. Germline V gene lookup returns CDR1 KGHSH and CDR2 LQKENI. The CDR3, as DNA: TGTGCCAGCTCGGGCGGAACCTACGAGCAGTACTTC. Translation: CASSGGTYEQYF.

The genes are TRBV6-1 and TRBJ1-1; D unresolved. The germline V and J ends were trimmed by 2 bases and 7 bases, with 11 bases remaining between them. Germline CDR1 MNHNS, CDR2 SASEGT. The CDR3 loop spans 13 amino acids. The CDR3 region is CASSEYTMGEAFF. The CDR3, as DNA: TGTGCCAGCAGTGAATATACAATGGGTGAAGCTTTCTTT.

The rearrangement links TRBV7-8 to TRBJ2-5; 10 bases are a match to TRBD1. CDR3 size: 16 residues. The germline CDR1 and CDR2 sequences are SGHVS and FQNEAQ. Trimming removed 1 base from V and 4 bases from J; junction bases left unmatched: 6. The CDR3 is CASSLVVTGGRETQYF. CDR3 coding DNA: TGTGCCAGCAGCTTAGTGGTGACAGGGGGCAGAGAGACCCAGTACTTC.

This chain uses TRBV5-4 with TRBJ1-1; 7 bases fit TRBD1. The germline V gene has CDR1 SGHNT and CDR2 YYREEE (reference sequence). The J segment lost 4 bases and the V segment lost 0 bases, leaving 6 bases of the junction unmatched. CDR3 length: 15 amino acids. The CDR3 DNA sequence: TGTGCCAGCAGCTTGGCAGGGACAGAGACCACTGAAGCTTTCTTT. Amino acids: CASSLAGTETTEAFF. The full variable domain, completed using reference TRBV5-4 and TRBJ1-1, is ETGVTQSPTHLIKTRGQQVTLRCSSQSGHNTVSWYQQALGQGPQFIFQYYREEENGRGNFPPRFSGLQFPNYSSELNVNALELDDSALYLCASSLAGTETTEAFFGQGTRLTVV.

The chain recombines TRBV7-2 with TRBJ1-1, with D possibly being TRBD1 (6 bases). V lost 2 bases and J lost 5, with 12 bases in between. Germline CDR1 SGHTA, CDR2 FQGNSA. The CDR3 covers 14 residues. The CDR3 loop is CASSLQGKGTEAFF. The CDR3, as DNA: TGTGCCAGCAGCTTACAGGGGAAAGGAACTGAAGCTTTCTTT.

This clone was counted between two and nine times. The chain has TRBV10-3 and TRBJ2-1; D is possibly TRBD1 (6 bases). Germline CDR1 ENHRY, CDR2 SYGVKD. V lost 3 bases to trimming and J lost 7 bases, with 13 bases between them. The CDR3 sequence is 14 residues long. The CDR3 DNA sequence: TGTGCCATCAGTGATCCCCCAGACAGGAATGAGCAGTTCTTC. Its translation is CAISDPPDRNEQFF.

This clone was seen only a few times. The CDR3 nucleotides are TGTGCCAGTGGGATGGGCACTGAAGCTTTCTTT. Its translation is CASGMGTEAFF. This chain joins TRBV18 and TRBJ1-1; D is unresolved. The CDR3 extends over 11 amino acids. Trimming took 9 bases from V and 4 from J, leaving 9 bases between them. Germline-derived CDR1 and CDR2 are KGHSH and LQKENI.

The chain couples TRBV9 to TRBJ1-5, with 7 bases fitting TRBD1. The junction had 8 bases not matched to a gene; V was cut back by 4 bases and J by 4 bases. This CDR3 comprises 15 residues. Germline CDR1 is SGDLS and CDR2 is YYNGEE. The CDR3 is CASSPGAGGNQPQHF. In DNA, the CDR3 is TGTGCCAGCAGCCCAGGGGCAGGGGGGAATCAGCCCCAGCATTTT.